The present entry profiles one TCR beta chain with its context. Its matching antigen is unknown. This entry comes from a study of T cell repertoires in cytomegalovirus infection. Study-level information: Peptides in the study included HLA-C-restricted and HLA-B-restricted CMV epitopes. Both CMV infection and a matching HLA type were indicated by public TCR beta signatures.

Overall study findings and caveats: Summed frequency of public TCR beta families distinguished CMV carriers with the relevant HLA. HLA-C-restricted, CMV-specific TCR beta clonotypes were dominant ex vivo.

TCRdb re-called the reads through MiXCR, storing one row per CDR3 protein. This sample has 200,000 or so distinct CDR3 sequences, with 38% found just once. The receptor's source is a human donor in good health (CMV status not recorded). Some clones in this sample may be carry-over from other donors' samples. Material: CD8+ T cells from cultured PBMCs, obtained from culture after CMV antigen stimulation.

CDR3 coding DNA: TGTGCCAGCACCCTCGGGAGCATTAATGAAAAACTGTTTTTT. Protein sequence: CASTLGSINEKLFF. The chain carries TRBV7-9 and TRBJ1-4; D is undetermined. The CDR3 has 14 amino acids. Germline loops: CDR1 SEHNR, CDR2 FQNEAQ (reference sequence). V was shortened by 7 bases and J by 4 bases, with 13 bases between the two germline ends.